Below are 21 T cell receptor beta chains sequenced from a single sample in a study of human T cells and chemical hapten exposure (dated by TCRdb to 2020 to 2022). The library was built by means of RACE. The data were produced on a NextSeq 500. TCRdb redid the processing of the public reads, applying fastp at Q25 and MiXCR, and retained in-frame beta chains. CDR3 protein sequences are deduplicated, and each keeps its most common genes and DNA. This sample holds tens of thousands of distinct CDR3 sequences; about a tenth were observed only once. The ten largest make up 10% to 15% of the sample. The label giving this sample's time point can be read as: patch test 1, 2 weeks after DPC sensitization. The treatment or condition label on this specimen signifies: therapeutic diphenylcyclopropenone sensitization with weekly scalp DPC. The sequenced sample was whole blood, obtained in connection with sensitization to the hapten diphenylcyclopropenone (DPC). These TCRs come from a middle-aged woman with alopecia areata. Some clones in this sample may be carry-over from other donors' samples.

This chain uses TRBV5-1 with TRBJ1-1, with D tentatively TRBD1 (5 bases). The CDR3 length is 12 residues. CDR1 is SGHRS and CDR2 is YFSETQ in the germline V gene. V lost 5 bases and J lost 1, with 6 bases in between. The CDR3 DNA reads as TGCGCCAGCAGAGGGGAGAACACTGAAGCTTTCTTT. This translates into CASRGENTEAFF.

This clonotype was observed many times. The CDR3: CASSHPGDTAAFF. CDR3 DNA: TGTGCCAGCTCCCACCCGGGAGACACGGCGGCTTTCTTT. The V gene is TRBV18, the J gene TRBJ1-1; the D is unclear. The CDR3 extends over 13 amino acids. V was pared by 6 bases and J by 11 bases, with 19 bases between. Germline V CDR1 and CDR2: KGHSH, LQKENI.

Worth noting for this clonotype: This may stem from a read error, because a much larger clone lies one nucleotide away. Lacking the conserved final phenylalanine or tryptophan, this CDR3 likely reflects a read error. The V and J genes are TRBV3-1 and TRBJ1-6; no clear D gene. The germline V gene encodes CDR1 LGHDT and CDR2 YNNKEL (reference sequence). Trimming pared 4 bases from V and 8 bases from J, leaving 6 bases between. The CDR3 contains 12 residues. CDR3 DNA sequence: TGTGCCAGCAGCCTGGGAGATTCACCCCTCCACATT. It codes for CASSLGDSPLHI.

The gene calls are TRBV4-1 and TRBJ2-3; D is unresolved. Germline loops: CDR1 MGHRA, CDR2 YSYEKL. The CDR3 loop spans 12 amino acids. V gave up 6 bases and J gave up 0 bases, with 4 bases separating them. CDR3 bases: TGCGCCAGCAGGGAGAGCACAGATACGCAGTATTTT. Its translation: CASRESTDTQYF.

This clonotype appeared many times. The chain combines TRBV6-6 with TRBJ1-4, with D unresolved. Trimming took off 4 bases at V and 4 bases at J, with 7 bases between the two ends. From germline, CDR1 is MNHNY and CDR2 SVGAGI (reference sequence). The CDR3 is made up of 13 amino acids. CDR3 sequence reads: CASSFGLNEKLFF. CDR3 coding DNA: TGTGCCAGCAGTTTCGGGCTTAATGAAAAACTGTTTTTT.

In this sample, this clonotype turned up a few times. This chain connects TRBV29-1 to TRBJ1-2, with a possible D match to TRBD1 (6 bases). The CDR3 length is 13 residues. V dropped 5 bases and J dropped 2 bases, with 12 bases sitting between them. Germline V lookup: CDR1 SQVTM, CDR2 ANQGSEA. This chain's CDR3 is CSVSPDSNYGYTF. CDR3 in DNA: TGCAGCGTTTCCCCGGACAGCAACTATGGCTACACCTTC.

CDR3 amino acids: CASSVGGGFSKSYNEQFF. Here the CDR3 DNA reads TGTGCCAGCAGCGTAGGCGGGGGGTTTAGCAAATCCTACAATGAGCAGTTCTTC. The J gene is TRBJ2-1, the V gene TRBV9; 8 nucleotides match TRBD2. V lost 0 bases to trimming and J lost 1 base; unmatched junction nucleotides: 9. Germline V gene lookup returns CDR1 SGDLS and CDR2 YYNGEE. The CDR3 contains 18 residues.

The sample holds many counts of this clonotype. The chain joins TRBV20-1 to TRBJ1-5, with 8 bases fitting TRBD1. The V gene's germline CDR1 is DFQATT and CDR2 SNEGSKA (reference sequence). The CDR3 runs 13 residues. J gave up 4 bases and V 1 base, and 0 bases lay outside the gene matches. The DNA for the CDR3 is TGCAGTGCTAGAGGGACAGGGAATCAGCCCCAGCATTTT. It encodes CSARGTGNQPQHF.

This clonotype has more than one count but fewer than ten. The chain employs TRBV10-3 and TRBJ2-7, with D perhaps given as TRBD1 or TRBD2 (6 bases each). The germline V gene has CDR1 ENHRY and CDR2 SYGVKD. V was shortened by 0 bases and J by 6 bases, with 12 bases between the two germline ends. The CDR3 covers 14 residues. CDR3 sequence: CAISESTGAPEQYF. CDR3 in DNA: TGTGCCATCAGTGAGTCAACGGGGGCCCCCGAGCAGTACTTC.

The table lists this clonotype with many counts. The CDR3 DNA is TGTGCCAGCAGCGACAGGGCAGCCACTAATTCACCCCTCCACTTT. Amino acid sequence: CASSDRAATNSPLHF. This rearrangement joins TRBV6-2 or TRBV6-3 to TRBJ1-6, with TRBD1 matching over 7 bases. J lost 6 bases, V lost 6 bases, and 8 bases had no gene match. The V gene's germline CDR1 is MNHEY and CDR2 SVGEGT. The CDR3 length is 15 residues.

There are many counts of this clonotype. This chain uses TRBV29-1 with TRBJ2-7; no firm D call. The CDR3 is 12 amino acids. Germline V gene sequence: CDR1 SQVTM, CDR2 ANQGSEA. Trimming took off 5 bases at V and 2 bases at J, with 10 bases between the two ends. CDR3 sequence: CSVKGQAYEQYF. Here the CDR3 DNA reads TGCAGCGTTAAAGGGCAGGCCTACGAGCAGTACTTC.

This clonotype has ten or more counts. The J gene is TRBJ1-1, the V gene TRBV7-9; the D gene is possibly TRBD1 (5 bases). Germline assignment: CDR1 SEHNR and CDR2 FQNEAQ (reference sequence). Trimming cost V 3 bases and J 8 bases, with 16 bases left between them. The CDR3 consists of 14 residues. CDR3 residues: CASSFGTGAGEAFF. In DNA form, the CDR3 reads TGTGCCAGCAGCTTTGGTACCGGGGCAGGCGAAGCTTTCTTT.

This clonotype has ten or more counts. The chain couples TRBV5-4 to TRBJ1-2, with 8 positions matching TRBD1. The CDR3 is 14 residues long. Germline V CDR1 and CDR2: SGHNT, YYREEE (reference sequence). Unmatched junction bases numbered 5, after V lost 5 bases and J lost 2 bases. The CDR3 protein is CASRAGGVNYGYTF. CDR3 nucleotides: TGTGCCAGCAGGGCAGGGGGCGTAAACTATGGCTACACCTTC.

This clonotype has at least ten counts. V gene TRBV7-9 combines with J gene TRBJ2-1; a possible D gene is TRBD1 (5 bases). Trimming took 4 bases from V and 2 from J, leaving 12 bases between them. CDR3 length: 15 residues. Germline loops: CDR1 SEHNR, CDR2 FQNEAQ (reference sequence). CDR3 nucleotides: TGTGCCAGCAGCTCCCAGGGTCCGGCCTACAATGAGCAGTTCTTC. It translates to CASSSQGPAYNEQFF. The variable domain in full, with the rest retrieved from reference TRBV7-9 and TRBJ2-1, is DTGVSQNPRHKITKRGQNVTFRCDPISEHNRLYWYRQTLGQGPEFLTYFQNEAQLEKSRLLSDRFSAERPKGSFSTLEIQRTEQGDSAMYLCASSSQGPAYNEQFFGPGTRLTVL.

The genes are TRBV29-1 and TRBJ2-1; D might be TRBD2 (5 bases). Germline V gives CDR1 SQVTM, CDR2 ANQGSEA. The V end lost 8 bases, the J end lost 9 bases, and 14 bases lay between the germline ends. This CDR3 region has 11 residues. The CDR3 loop is CSSGVGSEQFF. DNA for the CDR3: TGCAGCTCCGGGGTTGGGAGTGAGCAGTTCTTC.

In this sample, this clonotype turned up many times. The rearrangement links TRBV6-1 to TRBJ1-1, with 11 nucleotides matching TRBD1. Losses at the gene ends were 4 bases for V and 1 base for J; bases not matched to a gene: 11. The CDR3 spans 18 residues. Germline CDR1 is MNHNS and CDR2 is SASEGT. The CDR3 sequence: CASSGHRRTGGENTEAFF. The DNA of the CDR3 is TGTGCCAGCAGTGGTCACCGTCGGACAGGGGGCGAGAACACTGAAGCTTTCTTT.

About this clonotype: Being one base from a much bigger clone, this may be a read error. The J gene is TRBJ2-5, the V gene TRBV5-1; a weak D match, TRBD1 (5 bases). Trimming took off 3 bases at V and 4 bases at J, with 10 bases between the two ends. The CDR3 consists of 13 residues. CDR1 and CDR2 from the germline V gene are SGHRS and YFSETQ. For the CDR3, the DNA is TGCGCCAGCAGCTGCGGCAGGGCAGAGACCCAGTACTTC. Its protein product is CASSCGRAETQYF. Complete variable domain (other parts from reference TRBV5-1 and TRBJ2-5): KAGVTQTPRYLIKTRGQQVTLSCSPISGHRSVSWYQQTPGQGLQFLFEYFSETQRNKGNFPGRFSGRQFSNSRSEMNVSTLELGDSALYLCASSCGRAETQYFGPGTRLLVL.

This clonotype was detected ten times or more. This sequence joins TRBV20-1 and TRBJ1-2; D is undetermined. Germline V gene lookup returns CDR1 DFQATT and CDR2 SNEGSKA (reference sequence). This CDR3 has 16 residues. V was shortened by 0 bases and J by 1 base, with 15 bases between the two germline ends. The CDR3 region has the DNA TGCAGTGCTAGAGACCCGCCTGGTAGGGTTAACTATGGCTACACCTTC. It is translated as CSARDPPGRVNYGYTF.

The V gene is TRBV11-2, the J gene TRBJ1-5, with D tentatively TRBD1 (6 bases). This CDR3 has 15 residues. V shed 3 bases and J shed 6 bases, with 15 bases lying between them. Germline CDR1 is SGHAT and CDR2 is FQNNGV. In nucleotides, the CDR3 is TGTGCCAGCAGCTTCACCAGGGGCGGTGGTCAGCCCCAGCATTTT. This gives the protein CASSFTRGGGQPQHF.

This clonotype occurred many times. The chain links TRBV4-1 to TRBJ2-3; the match to TRBD1 covers 8 bases. The CDR3 consists of 17 residues. The germline gives CDR1 MGHRA, CDR2 YSYEKL. Trimming took 3 bases from V and 0 from J; bases not matched to a gene: 8. This CDR3 reads CASSQLGQGRSTDTQYF. CDR3 bases: TGCGCCAGCAGCCAGCTTGGACAGGGTCGGAGCACAGATACGCAGTATTTT.

This clonotype has a handful of counts. J is TRBJ2-2 and V is TRBV4-1; D unclear. CDR3 length: 14 amino acids. Trimming left V 0 bases short and J 6 bases short, with 8 bases between. CDR1 MGHRA and CDR2 YSYEKL come from the germline V gene. The CDR3 loop is CASSQDERAGELFF. CDR3 DNA sequence: TGCGCCAGCAGCCAAGATGAACGGGCCGGGGAGCTGTTTTTT.